The TCR beta chain under discussion was sequenced for a study of OX40 agonist ivuxolimab in advanced cancers. Libraries were prepared by immunoSEQ multiplex PCR; TCRdb keeps only in-frame clonotypes and omits some of them. Among under 100,000 clones listed, 70% to 90% were seen once. This CDR3 comprises 15 residues. With V trimmed by 3 bases and J by 5 bases, 4 bases remained unmatched. In germline, CDR1 is SGHRS, CDR2 YFSETQ. The chain links TRBV5-1 to TRBJ2-1; 11 positions agree with TRBD2. This sequence originates from an adult with an advanced solid tumor such as melanoma, head and neck, liver or kidney cancer. The sequences come from CD4+ or CD8+ T cells sorted from blood, collected in a trial of the OX40 agonist ivuxolimab. In nucleotides, the CDR3 is TGCGCCAGCAGCTCGGGGACTAGCGGAAACAATGAGCAGTTCTTC. Translation: CASSSGTSGNNEQFF.